The 7 T cell receptor beta chains below were found in one sample sequenced in a study of post-analysis software for immune sequencing data. Study-level results: A few TRBV segments (TRBV5-6, TRBV5-1 and TRBV20-1 among them) occurred more frequently in patients than in controls.

Prepared TCR beta cDNA libraries contained unique molecular identifiers. TCRdb fed the PCR reads into MiXCR, producing one record per CDR3 protein. This table has about 770,000 distinct CDR3 sequences, approximately 44% appearing once. No antigen is known for these receptors. Sequencing was performed on blood. These receptors were taken from a girl between 5 and 17 years old with multiple sclerosis.

CDR3 sequence (DNA): TGCAGTGCTAGAGGCCGACAGGCCCAGAAGGGGAATGAGCAGTTCTTC. This encodes CSARGRQAQKGNEQFF. This chain links TRBV20-1 with TRBJ2-1, with a tentative D call TRBD1 (6 bases). Germline lookup yields CDR1 DFQATT and CDR2 SNEGSKA (reference sequence). V gave up 1 base and J gave up 7 bases, with 20 bases separating them. The CDR3 extends over 16 amino acids.

The rearrangement joins TRBV27 to TRBJ2-1; D is undetermined. V shed 8 bases and J shed 10 bases, with 12 bases lying between them. Germline V gene sequence: CDR1 MNHEY, CDR2 SMNVEV (reference sequence). CDR3 size: 11 residues. The CDR3 loop reads CASGPTYEQFF. The CDR3 region has the DNA TGTGCCAGCGGGCCAACCTACGAGCAGTTCTTC.

This chain links TRBV29-1 with TRBJ1-1, with a possible D match to TRBD1 (6 bases). V dropped 7 bases and J dropped 4 bases, with 16 bases sitting between them. CDR1 is SQVTM and CDR2 is ANQGSEA in the germline V gene. CDR3 size: 13 residues. For the CDR3, the DNA is TGCAGCGGGGGGCGGGGCGGGGTCACTGAAGCTTTCTTT. This gives the protein CSGGRGGVTEAFF. Complete variable domain (other parts from reference TRBV29-1 and TRBJ1-1): SAVISQKPSRDICQRGTSLTIQCQVDSQVTMMFWYRQQPGQSLTLIATANQGSEATYESGFVIDKFPISRPNLTFSTLTVSNMSPEDSSIYLCSGGRGGVTEAFFGQGTRLTVV.

This clonotype was seen only a few times. The genes are TRBV25-1 and TRBJ2-7; the match to TRBD1 covers 8 bases. Trimming removed 4 bases from V and 3 bases from J; junction bases left unmatched: 2. Germline CDR1 MGHDK, CDR2 SYGVNS. This CDR3 has 13 amino acids. Here the CDR3 reads CASSADRVYEQYF. CDR3 in DNA: TGTGCCAGCAGTGCGGACAGGGTCTACGAGCAGTACTTC.

V and J are TRBV20-1 and TRBJ2-1; D not certain. Trimming took off 1 base at V and 10 bases at J, with 8 bases between the two ends. Germline V gene data show CDR1 as DFQATT and CDR2 as SNEGSKA (reference sequence). The CDR3 runs 11 residues. The CDR3 nucleotides read TGCAGTGCTAGAGTCGACGTGGAGCAGTTCTTC. Amino acid sequence: CSARVDVEQFF.

The chain is built from TRBV2 and TRBJ1-1; D remains ambiguous. CDR1 SNHLY and CDR2 FYNNEI come from the germline V gene. V dropped 5 bases and J dropped 2 bases, with 9 bases sitting between them. The CDR3 length is 13 residues. DNA of the CDR3: TGTGCCAGCAGTCCCAACCCCAACACTGAAGCTTTCTTT. This codes for CASSPNPNTEAFF.

This clonotype was observed a few times. The V gene is TRBV7-9, the J gene TRBJ2-1; D perhaps matches TRBD1 (6 bases). V lost 5 bases and J 2 bases, leaving 16 bases between the germline ends. The CDR3 runs to 16 residues. Germline CDR1 is SEHNR and CDR2 is FQNEAQ (reference sequence). CDR3 amino acids: CASSANRVRPYNEQFF. CDR3 DNA sequence: TGTGCCAGCAGCGCAAACAGGGTACGGCCCTACAATGAGCAGTTCTTC.